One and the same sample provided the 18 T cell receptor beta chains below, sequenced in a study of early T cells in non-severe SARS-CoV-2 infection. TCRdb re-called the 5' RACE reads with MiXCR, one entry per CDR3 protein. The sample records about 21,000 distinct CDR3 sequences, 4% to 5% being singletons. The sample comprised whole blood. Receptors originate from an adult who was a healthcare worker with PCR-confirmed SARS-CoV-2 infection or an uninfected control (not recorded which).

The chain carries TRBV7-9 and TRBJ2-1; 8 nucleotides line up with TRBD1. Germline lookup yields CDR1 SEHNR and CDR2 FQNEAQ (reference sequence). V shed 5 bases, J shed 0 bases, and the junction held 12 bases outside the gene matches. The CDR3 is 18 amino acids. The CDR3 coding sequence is TGTGCCAGCAGCCCTCCGGGAGCCACAGGGGGCTCCTACAATGAGCAGTTCTTC. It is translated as CASSPPGATGGSYNEQFF.

The CDR3 DNA is TGTGCCAGCAGTCCCACAGAAGGGACAGGGACGGAGACCCAGTACTTC. Protein product: CASSPTEGTGTETQYF. The rearrangement links TRBV6-5 to TRBJ2-5, with 9 nucleotides matching TRBD1. Germline assignment: CDR1 MNHEY and CDR2 SVGAGI. CDR3 length equals 16 residues. After removal of 5 bases from V and 5 bases from J, the junction contained 12 bases not matched to a gene.

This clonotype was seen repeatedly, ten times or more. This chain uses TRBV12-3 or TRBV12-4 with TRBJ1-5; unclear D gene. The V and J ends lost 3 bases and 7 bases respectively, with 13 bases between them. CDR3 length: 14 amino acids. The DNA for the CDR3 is TGTGCCAGCAGTTTGGAGCTTCCGGGACAGCCCCAGCATTTT. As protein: CASSLELPGQPQHF.

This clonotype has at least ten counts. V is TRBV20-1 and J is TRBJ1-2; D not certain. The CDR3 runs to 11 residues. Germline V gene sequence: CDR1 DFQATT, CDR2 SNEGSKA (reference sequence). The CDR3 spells CTARVDYGYTF. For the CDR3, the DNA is TGCACCGCGCGGGTGGACTATGGCTACACCTTC.

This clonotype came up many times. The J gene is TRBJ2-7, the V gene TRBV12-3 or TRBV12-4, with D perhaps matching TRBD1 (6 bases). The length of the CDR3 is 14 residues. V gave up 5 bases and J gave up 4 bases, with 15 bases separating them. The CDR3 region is CASSIAGTPYEQYF. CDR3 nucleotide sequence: TGTGCCAGCAGTATTGCCGGGACACCTTACGAGCAGTACTTC.

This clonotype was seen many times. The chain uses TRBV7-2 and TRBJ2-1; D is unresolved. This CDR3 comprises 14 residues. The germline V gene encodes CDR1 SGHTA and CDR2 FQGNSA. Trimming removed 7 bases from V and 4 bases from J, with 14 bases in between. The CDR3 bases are TGTGCCAGCACCGAAAGGGCGGTTTACAATGAGCAGTTCTTC. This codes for CASTERAVYNEQFF.

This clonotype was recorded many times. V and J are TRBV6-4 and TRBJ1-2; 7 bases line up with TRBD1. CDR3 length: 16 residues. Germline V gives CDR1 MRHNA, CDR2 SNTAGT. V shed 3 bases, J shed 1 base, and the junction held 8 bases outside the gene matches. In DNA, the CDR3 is TGTGCCAGCAGTGATACTGGACAGGCCTTTAACTATGGCTACACCTTC. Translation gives CASSDTGQAFNYGYTF.

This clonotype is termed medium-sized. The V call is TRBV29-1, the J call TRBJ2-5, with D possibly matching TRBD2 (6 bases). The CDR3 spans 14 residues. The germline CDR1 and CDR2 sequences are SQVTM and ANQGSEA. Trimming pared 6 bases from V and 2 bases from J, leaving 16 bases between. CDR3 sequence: CSVTGLAVQETQYF. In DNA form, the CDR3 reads TGCAGCGTGACGGGACTCGCGGTACAAGAGACCCAGTACTTC. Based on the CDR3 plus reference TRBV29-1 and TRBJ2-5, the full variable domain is SAVISQKPSRDICQRGTSLTIQCQVDSQVTMMFWYRQQPGQSLTLIATANQGSEATYESGFVIDKFPISRPNLTFSTLTVSNMSPEDSSIYLCSVTGLAVQETQYFGPGTRLLVL.

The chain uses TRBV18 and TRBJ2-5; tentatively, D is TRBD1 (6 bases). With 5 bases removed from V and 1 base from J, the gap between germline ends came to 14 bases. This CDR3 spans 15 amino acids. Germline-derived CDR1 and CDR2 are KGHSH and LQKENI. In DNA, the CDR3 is TGTGCCAGCTCAGAATATCTACAGGGCCAAGAGACCCAGTACTTC. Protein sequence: CASSEYLQGQETQYF.

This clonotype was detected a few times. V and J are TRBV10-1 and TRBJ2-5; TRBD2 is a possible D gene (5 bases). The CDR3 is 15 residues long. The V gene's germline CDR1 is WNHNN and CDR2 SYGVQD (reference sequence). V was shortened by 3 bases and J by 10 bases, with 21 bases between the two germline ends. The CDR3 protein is CASSESRVPVDIQYF. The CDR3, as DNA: TGCGCCAGCAGTGAATCGAGGGTCCCGGTTGATATCCAGTACTTC.

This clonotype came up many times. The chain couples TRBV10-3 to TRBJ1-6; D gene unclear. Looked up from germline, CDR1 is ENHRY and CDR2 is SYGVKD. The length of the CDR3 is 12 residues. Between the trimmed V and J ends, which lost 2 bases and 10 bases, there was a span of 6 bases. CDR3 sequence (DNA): TGTGCCATCAGTGAGGGGAACTCACCCCTCCACTTT. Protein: CAISEGNSPLHF.

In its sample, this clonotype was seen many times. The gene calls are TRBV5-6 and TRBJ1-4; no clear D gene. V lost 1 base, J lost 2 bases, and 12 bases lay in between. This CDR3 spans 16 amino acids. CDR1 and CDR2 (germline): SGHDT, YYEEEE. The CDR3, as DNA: TGTGCCAGCAGCTTGAAAGCGTTTCGGACTAATGAAAAACTGTTTTTT. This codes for CASSLKAFRTNEKLFF.

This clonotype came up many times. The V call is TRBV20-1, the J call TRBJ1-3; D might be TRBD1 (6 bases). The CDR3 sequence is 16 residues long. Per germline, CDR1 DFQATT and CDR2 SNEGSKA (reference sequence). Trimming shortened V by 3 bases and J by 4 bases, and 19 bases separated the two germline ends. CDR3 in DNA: TGCAGTGCTAGCACCCCCGGGGGGCGAGGAGGAAACACCATATATTTT. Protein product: CSASTPGGRGGNTIYF.

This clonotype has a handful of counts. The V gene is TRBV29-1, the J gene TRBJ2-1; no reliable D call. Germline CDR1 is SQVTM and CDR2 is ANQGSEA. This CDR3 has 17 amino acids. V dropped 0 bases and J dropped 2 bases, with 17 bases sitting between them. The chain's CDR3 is CSVEDLKADPTYNEQFF. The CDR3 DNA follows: TGCAGCGTTGAAGATTTAAAGGCGGACCCCACCTACAATGAGCAGTTCTTC.

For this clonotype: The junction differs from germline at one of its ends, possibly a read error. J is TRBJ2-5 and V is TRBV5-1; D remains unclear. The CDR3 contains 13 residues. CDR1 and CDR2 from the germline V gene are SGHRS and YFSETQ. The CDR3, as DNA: TGCGACAGCAGCTTCTGGGGACAAGAGACCCAGTACTTC. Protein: CDSSFWGQETQYF.

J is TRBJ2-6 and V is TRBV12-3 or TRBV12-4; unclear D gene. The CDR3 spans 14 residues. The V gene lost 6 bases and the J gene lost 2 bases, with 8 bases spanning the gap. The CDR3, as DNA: TGTGCCAGCAGGAGTAATGCTGGGGCCAACGTCCTGACTTTC. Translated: CASRSNAGANVLTF.

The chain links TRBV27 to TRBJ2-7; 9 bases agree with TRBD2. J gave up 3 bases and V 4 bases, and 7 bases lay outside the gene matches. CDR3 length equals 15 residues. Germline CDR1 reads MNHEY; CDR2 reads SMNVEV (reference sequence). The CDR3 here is CASSWGLADYYEQYF. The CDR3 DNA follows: TGTGCCAGCAGTTGGGGACTAGCTGACTACTACGAGCAGTACTTC.

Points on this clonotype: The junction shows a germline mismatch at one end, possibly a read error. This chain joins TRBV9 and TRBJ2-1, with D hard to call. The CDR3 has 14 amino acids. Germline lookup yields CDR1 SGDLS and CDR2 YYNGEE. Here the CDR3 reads CASSVVGDDNELFF. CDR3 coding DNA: TGTGCCAGCAGCGTAGTTGGAGATGACAATGAGCTGTTCTTC. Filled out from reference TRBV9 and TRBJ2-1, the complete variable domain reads DSGVTQTPKHLITATGQRVTLRCSPRSGDLSVYWYQQSLDQGLQFLIQYYNGEERAKGNILERFSAQQFPDLHSELNLSSLELGDSALYFCASSVVGDDNELFFGPGTRLTVL.